The entry below describes one T cell receptor (beta chain). There are 14 residues in the CDR3. The germline V and J ends were trimmed by 8 bases and 5 bases, with 19 bases remaining between them. The germline V gene has CDR1 LGHNT and CDR2 FRNRAP. As handled by the study authors: Researchers report that nucleated cell counts were estimated from reference gene primer amplification. The assay was immunoSEQ multiplex PCR, and TCRdb's table has in-frame clones only and misses some. That table supplies the V and J calls and clone size; D and trimming were determined from the DNA. The sample lists 250,000 to 350,000 clones, around 88% occurring once. The sample is drawn from a study of blood T cell repertoires in COVID-19. Study context: T cells, B-cell-depleted T cells, or PBMCs provided the cDNA or gDNA that served as material.

Clinical histories supplied by participants themselves formed the basis of cohort assignment. What the recovered Cohort 3 donors had was two negative PCRs, clearance, or symptom resolution. The chain is built from TRBV12-5 and TRBJ2-7; the D is unclear. The specimen was PBMCs or T cells enriched from blood (not recorded which). The sequence came from a woman between 40 and 55 years old who had recovered from COVID-19. DNA of the CDR3: TGTGCTAGTCCTCCGCCTAGGCAGACCCACGAGCAGTACTTC. Translation: CASPPPRQTHEQYF.